What follows are 30 T cell receptor beta chains derived from one specimen sequenced in a study of blood T cells in healthy people across ages. Sample-barcoded 5' priming and a J-beta primer mix drove a second PCR of about 6 to 12 cycles. TCRdb ran MiXCR on the 5' RACE reads and lists one entry per CDR3 protein. Of 900,000 to 950,000 distinct CDR3 sequences listed, just under 30% are singletons. Separately, the same data were catalogued under a study of T cells of mothers and their children.

The sequencing input was blood. The receptors come from a woman aged 40 to 49 in good health.

The chain couples TRBV27 to TRBJ1-2; D not resolved. V was pared by 3 bases and J by 6 bases, with 14 bases between. This CDR3 is 14 amino acids long. Looked up from germline, CDR1 is MNHEY and CDR2 is SMNVEV (reference sequence). The CDR3 loop is CASSLDHRRDGYTF. DNA of the CDR3: TGTGCCAGCAGTTTGGATCACCGGAGGGATGGCTACACCTTC.

This chain links TRBV7-9 with TRBJ2-5; D is tentatively TRBD1 or TRBD2 (5 bases each). V shed 3 bases and J shed 3 bases, with 20 bases lying between them. CDR1 and CDR2 (germline): SEHNR, FQNEAQ (reference sequence). The CDR3 has 17 amino acids. The CDR3 loop is CASSFTPWGSGKETQYF. Here the CDR3 DNA reads TGTGCCAGCAGCTTTACTCCTTGGGGGAGCGGTAAAGAGACCCAGTACTTC.

This clonotype was seen a handful of times. This rearrangement joins TRBV28 to TRBJ1-5, with a possible D match to TRBD1 (5 bases). The CDR3 runs to 17 residues. Looked up from germline, CDR1 is MDHEN and CDR2 is SYDVKM. With 2 bases removed from V and 0 bases from J, the gap between germline ends came to 14 bases. CDR3 sequence: CASSLIRGVDSNQPQHF. The CDR3 DNA reads TGTGCCAGCAGTTTAATTCGGGGGGTGGATAGCAATCAGCCCCAGCATTTT. Full variable domain (outside the CDR3, taken from reference TRBV28 and TRBJ1-5): DVKVTQSSRYLVKRTGEKVFLECVQDMDHENMFWYRQDPGLGLRLIYFSYDVKMKEKGDIPEGYSVSREKKERFSLILESASTNQTSMYLCASSLIRGVDSNQPQHFGDGTRLSIL.

This clonotype was detected only a few times. The V call is TRBV20-1, the J call TRBJ2-4, with TRBD2 as a possible D gene (6 bases). From germline, CDR1 is DFQATT and CDR2 SNEGSKA (reference sequence). V was pared by 0 bases and J by 8 bases, with 23 bases between. This CDR3 contains 17 residues. The CDR3 region has the DNA TGCAGTGCTAGAGATTCCCAGAGGCGGGGAGAAAGATACATTCAGTACTTC. It specifies CSARDSQRRGERYIQYF.

This clonotype was picked up a small number of times. The chain links TRBV12-3 or TRBV12-4 to TRBJ2-5; TRBD2 agrees at 13 bases. This CDR3 is built from 14 residues. Trimming at V came to 6 bases and at J to 13 bases, leaving 11 bases not matched to a gene. CDR3 in DNA: TGTGCCAGCAGACCTGGACTAGCGGGGGCCCTCCCGTACTTC. Its translation is CASRPGLAGALPYF.

Regarding this clonotype: This may stem from a read error, because a much larger clone lies one nucleotide away. V usage is TRBV4-3 and J usage is TRBJ2-2, with no clear D. The CDR3 totals 14 residues. The germline V gene encodes CDR1 LGHNA and CDR2 YSLEER. The V end lost 1 base, the J end lost 0 bases, and 3 bases lay between the germline ends. In DNA form, the CDR3 reads TGCGCCAGCAGCCAAGGGGCGAACACCGGGGAGCTGTTTTTT. Protein: CASSQGANTGELFF.

This clonotype appeared a few times. The V call is TRBV10-3, the J call TRBJ1-2; D gene unclear. This CDR3 has 14 residues. Per the germline V gene, CDR1 is ENHRY and CDR2 is SYGVKD. The V gene lost 0 bases and the J gene lost 2 bases, with 7 bases spanning the gap. The CDR3 spells CAISESGANYGYTF. CDR3 DNA: TGTGCCATCAGTGAGTCAGGTGCGAACTATGGCTACACCTTC.

This clonotype was counted only a few times. The chain recombines TRBV5-4 with TRBJ2-7; D perhaps matches TRBD1 (5 bases). V was shortened by 5 bases and J by 0 bases, with 15 bases between the two germline ends. The CDR3 consists of 15 residues. Germline CDR1 is SGHNT and CDR2 is YYREEE (reference sequence). CDR3 nucleotide sequence: TGTGCCAGCAGTCAAACAGGCTTTAGCTCCTACGAGCAGTACTTC. Translation: CASSQTGFSSYEQYF.

This clonotype was counted at least ten times. The chain links TRBV20-1 to TRBJ1-2, with 11 bases aligning to TRBD1. The CDR3 is 12 amino acids. Losses at the gene ends were 6 bases for V and 4 bases for J; bases not matched to a gene: 1. Germline-derived CDR1 and CDR2 are DFQATT and SNEGSKA (reference sequence). The CDR3 spells CSAGQGAYGYTF. DNA for the CDR3: TGCAGTGCCGGACAGGGGGCCTATGGCTACACCTTC.

On this clonotype: A read error may account for a junction end that differs from germline. The CDR3 loop is CASSLESAGAYNGQFF. The CDR3 region has the DNA TGCGCCAGCAGCTTGGAGTCGGCGGGGGCCTACAATGGGCAGTTCTTC. The genes are TRBV5-1 and TRBJ2-1; maybe TRBD2 (7 bases). CDR1 is SGHRS and CDR2 is YFSETQ in the germline V gene. The CDR3 extends over 16 amino acids.

This clonotype was found many times. J is TRBJ2-4 and V is TRBV12-3 or TRBV12-4, with D perhaps TRBD2 (6 bases). The CDR3 extends over 14 amino acids. V was clipped by 10 bases and J by 3 bases, with 16 bases between them. The CDR3 DNA sequence: TGTGCCACCGCTTGGGGGGAGGACAAAAACATTCAGTACTTC. Its translation: CATAWGEDKNIQYF.

J is TRBJ1-2 and V is TRBV28; D gene ambiguous. V lost 5 bases and J lost 7, with 11 bases in between. CDR3 length: 12 residues. CDR1 is MDHEN, CDR2 SYDVKM, per germline. Here the CDR3 reads CASSRYGSGYTF. The DNA for the CDR3 is TGTGCCAGCAGTAGGTATGGATCTGGCTACACCTTC.

The chain has TRBV12-3 or TRBV12-4 and TRBJ2-3, with 13 bases aligning to TRBD2. Germline trimming cut 11 bases from V and 8 bases from J; bases unmatched to any gene: 10. The CDR3 contains 14 residues. CDR3 region: CAGSTSGGSGTQYF. CDR3 in DNA: TGTGCCGGATCGACTAGCGGGGGGAGTGGTACGCAGTATTTT.

This clonotype was detected once. A junction boundary mismatches the germline segment, possibly from a read error. This chain joins TRBV5-1 and TRBJ1-4, with TRBD1 as a possible D gene (6 bases). The CDR3 consists of 14 residues. CDR1 SGHRS and CDR2 YFSETQ come from the germline V gene. The CDR3 DNA reads as TGCGCCAGCAGTCGGACAGCGAGTAATGACAAACTGTTTTTT. Translation gives CASSRTASNDKLFF.

The chain carries TRBV3-1 and TRBJ1-2; unclear D gene. CDR1 is LGHDT, CDR2 YNNKEL, per germline (reference sequence). CDR3 length: 15 amino acids. V lost 5 bases and J lost 1, with 14 bases in between. CDR3 coding DNA: TGTGCCAGCAGCTTCCGGACGTCGGGTAACTATGGCTACACCTTC. Residues: CASSFRTSGNYGYTF. The variable domain in full, completed from reference TRBV3-1 and TRBJ1-2, reads DTAVSQTPKYLVTQMGNDKSIKCEQNLGHDTMYWYKQDSKKFLKIMFSYNNKELIINETVPNRFSPKSPDKAHLNLHINSLELGDSAVYFCASSFRTSGNYGYTFGSGTRLTVV.

About this clonotype itself: One junction end does not reproduce the germline sequence, and a read error may be involved. The CDR3 bases are TGTACCAGCAGTGCTGCCCAAGGGGCCCAGTACTTC. It codes for CTSSAAQGAQYF. V gene TRBV12-3 or TRBV12-4 combines with J gene TRBJ2-5, with D perhaps matching TRBD1 (5 bases). CDR3 length: 12 amino acids.

This rearrangement joins TRBV7-2 to TRBJ2-5, with TRBD2 matching 11 bases. The ends lost 5 bases at V and 4 bases at J; junction bases unmatched: 15. Germline CDR1 is SGHTA and CDR2 is FQGNSA. The CDR3 contains 18 residues. The CDR3 here is CASSHQSSGGGPTETQYF. The CDR3 bases are TGTGCCAGCAGCCACCAGAGTAGCGGGGGGGGACCGACAGAGACCCAGTACTTC.

The chain employs TRBV7-2 and TRBJ2-5; 9 bases agree with TRBD2. The CDR3 spans 16 residues. V was pared by 1 base and J by 11 bases, with 14 bases of the junction left unmatched. Per the germline V gene, CDR1 is SGHTA and CDR2 is FQGNSA. CDR3 sequence reads: CTSSLDSGGRYNGQYF. The CDR3 DNA reads TGTACCAGCAGCTTAGACAGCGGGGGGCGCTACAATGGGCAGTACTTC.

On this clonotype: One end of the junction does not line up with germline, which may come from a read error. This chain uses TRBV7-6 with TRBJ2-7; TRBD1 agrees at 8 bases. The germline V gene encodes CDR1 SGHVS and CDR2 FNYEAQ. This CDR3 has 14 residues. CDR3 residues: CAGSVQGASYEQYF. CDR3 nucleotide sequence: TGTGCCGGCAGCGTGCAGGGGGCCTCCTACGAGCAGTACTTC.

Concerning this clonotype: The junction does not match germline at one end; this may be a read error. The CDR3 coding sequence is TGCGCCAGCAGCAAGGGCATAAGCTCCCACGAGCAGTACTTC. Protein sequence: CASSKGISSHEQYF. V usage is TRBV2 and J usage is TRBJ2-7; D call uncertain. CDR1 SNHLY and CDR2 FYNNEI come from the germline V gene. The CDR3 runs 14 residues.

This chain's CDR3 is CASSLIRCGPQVETQYF. In nucleotides, the CDR3 is TGTGCCAGCAGTTTGATTCGGTGCGGGCCCCAAGTGGAGACCCAGTACTTC. The chain carries TRBV28 and TRBJ2-5; possibly TRBD2 for D (5 bases). The V end lost 3 bases, the J end lost 5 bases, and 22 bases lay between the germline ends. This CDR3 has 17 residues. Germline V CDR1 and CDR2: MDHEN, SYDVKM.

In this sample, this clonotype turned up a few times. The chain joins TRBV7-9 to TRBJ2-1; 9 nucleotides align to TRBD1. J lost 3 bases, V lost 5 bases, and 11 bases had no gene match. The germline CDR1 and CDR2 sequences are SEHNR and FQNEAQ (reference sequence). The CDR3 extends over 17 amino acids. The CDR3 DNA reads TGTGCCAGCAGCCCCGCGGCGGGGACAGGGAACTACAATGAGCAGTTCTTC. This gives the protein CASSPAAGTGNYNEQFF.

This clonotype was observed a handful of times. This chain uses TRBV27 with TRBJ2-5; D gene ambiguous. Germline CDR1 reads MNHEY; CDR2 reads SMNVEV (reference sequence). This CDR3 contains 13 residues. The ends were cut back, 7 bases at V and 5 bases at J, with 14 bases in the middle. This CDR3 reads CASMPHGWETQYF. The DNA for the CDR3 is TGTGCCAGCATGCCCCATGGGTGGGAGACCCAGTACTTC.

This clonotype was observed many times. This rearrangement joins TRBV7-2 to TRBJ2-7; 7 bases line up with TRBD1. The germline gives CDR1 SGHTA, CDR2 FQGNSA. CDR3 size: 14 residues. Losses at the gene ends were 3 bases for V and 2 bases for J; bases not matched to a gene: 4. In DNA, the CDR3 is TGTGCCAGCAGCTTCTCCGGGACAGCCTACGAGCAGTACTTC. Its protein is CASSFSGTAYEQYF.

The chain has TRBV5-1 and TRBJ2-3; D is perhaps TRBD2 (5 bases). V lost 5 bases and J lost 0, with 13 bases in between. The germline CDR1 and CDR2 sequences are SGHRS and YFSETQ. The CDR3 contains 15 residues. CDR3 in DNA: TGCGCCAGCAGAAGGAGAGGGTCCAGCACAGATACGCAGTATTTT. Residues: CASRRRGSSTDTQYF.

In this sample, this clonotype is medium-sized. The chain employs TRBV12-3 or TRBV12-4 and TRBJ2-7; D is unresolved. The length of the CDR3 is 13 residues. Between the trimmed V and J ends, which lost 3 bases and 2 bases, there was a span of 8 bases. The CDR3 here is CASSFTSPYEQYF. CDR3 bases: TGTGCCAGCAGTTTCACATCTCCCTACGAGCAGTACTTC.

The chain is built from TRBV27 and TRBJ1-4, with D unclear. Trimming cost V 3 bases and J 5 bases, with 10 bases left between them. This CDR3 has 14 residues. The germline V gene has CDR1 MNHEY and CDR2 SMNVEV (reference sequence). Written as DNA, the CDR3 is TGTGCCAGCAGTTTCCCGGGCAGGAATGAAAAACTGTTTTTT. Its translation is CASSFPGRNEKLFF.

The chain recombines TRBV12-3 or TRBV12-4 with TRBJ2-4; TRBD2 matches 7 bases. V shed 5 bases, J shed 1 base, and the junction held 8 bases outside the gene matches. This CDR3 is built from 16 residues. This CDR3 reads CASSPPLAAAKNIQYF. The CDR3 bases are TGTGCCAGCAGTCCCCCCCTAGCGGCGGCCAAAAACATTCAGTACTTC.

The V gene is TRBV12-3 or TRBV12-4, the J gene TRBJ2-5; 10 bases match TRBD2. This CDR3 is built from 14 residues. The V segment lost 7 bases and the J segment 4 bases; nucleotides outside the gene matches: 6. The CDR3, as DNA: TGTGCCAGCAATCTAGCGGGGGATACAGAGACCCAGTACTTC. Its protein product is CASNLAGDTETQYF.

The chain has TRBV2 and TRBJ2-1; TRBD2 matches 8 bases. V shed 0 bases, J shed 7 bases, and the junction held 2 bases outside the gene matches. The V gene's germline CDR1 is SNHLY and CDR2 FYNNEI. This CDR3 region has 14 residues. CDR3 protein: CASSEAGTSNEQFF. CDR3 DNA sequence: TGTGCCAGCAGTGAAGCTGGGACTAGTAATGAGCAGTTCTTC.